Included here is one T cell receptor beta chain sequence, with context. Antigen unknown. In building TCR beta libraries, iRepertoire HTBI primers were used together with Arm-PCR of CDR3 regions. Authors' methods: Sequenced samples collectively carried roughly 60 TRBV and around 15 TRBJ segments. TCRdb passed the multiplex PCR reads through MiXCR, listing each CDR3 protein once. These V and J calls derive from TCRdb rather than the authors' analysis. In the table there are about 660,000 distinct CDR3 sequences, about 30% of which are singletons. The source of the sample is a study of regulatory T cells in long-lasting Graves disease. Time point here: persistent/refractory GD, antithyroid drugs over 5 years with positive TRAb. RNA isolated from PBMCs was used to make the TCR library. The peripheral blood volume drawn was approximately 9 milliliters, and it was collected into EDTA tubes. General observations from the study: Persistent cases of Graves' showed reduced TCR diversity relative to newly diagnosed patients.

The CDR3 sequence is 13 residues long. Germline V gene lookup returns CDR1 MRHNA and CDR2 SNTAGT. Trimming cost V 0 bases and J 5 bases, with 7 bases left between them. The receptor comes from a female donor with Graves disease. V usage is TRBV6-4 and J usage is TRBJ1-1; D remains unclear. Sequencing used peripheral blood mononuclear cells (PBMCs), obtained when the disease was refractory, from a patient treated with antithyroid drugs. CDR3 DNA sequence: TGTGCCAGCAGTGACTCCATCGGAACTGAAGCTTTCTTT. Its protein is CASSDSIGTEAFF.